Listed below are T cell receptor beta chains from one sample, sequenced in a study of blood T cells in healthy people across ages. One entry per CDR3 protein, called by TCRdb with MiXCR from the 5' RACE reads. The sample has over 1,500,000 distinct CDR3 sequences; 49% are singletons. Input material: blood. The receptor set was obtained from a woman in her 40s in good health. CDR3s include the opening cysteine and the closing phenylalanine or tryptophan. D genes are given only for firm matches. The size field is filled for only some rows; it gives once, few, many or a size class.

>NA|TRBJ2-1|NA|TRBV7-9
CASSPGGGHEQFF
TGTGCCAGCAGCCCTGGGGGCGGGCATGAGCAGTTCTTC
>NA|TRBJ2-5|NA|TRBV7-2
CASSLDGGRGAKTQYF
TGTGCCAGCAGCTTAGACGGGGGCCGGGGGGCGAAGACCCAGTACTTC
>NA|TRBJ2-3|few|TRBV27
CASGTSAGRSSTDTQYF
TGTGCCAGCGGGACGTCGGCAGGGAGATCTAGCACAGATACGCAGTATTTT
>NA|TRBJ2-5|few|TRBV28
CASSRNIFLGTQYF
TGTGCCAGCAGTCGTAACATTTTCTTGGGGACCCAGTACTTC
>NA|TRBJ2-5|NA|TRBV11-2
CAGSLSLANNEQYF
TGTGCCGGCAGCTTATCCTTAGCCAACAATGAGCAGTACTTC
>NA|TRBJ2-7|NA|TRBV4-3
CASSRGGGTYEQYF
TGCGCCAGCAGCCGGGGCGGCGGGACCTACGAGCAGTACTTC
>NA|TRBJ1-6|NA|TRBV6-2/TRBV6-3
CASSLTDRTYNSPPHF
TGTGCCAGCAGCCTAACCGACAGGACCTATAATTCACCCCCCCACTTT
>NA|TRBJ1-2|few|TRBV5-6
CASSLQRRPNYGYTF
TGTGCCAGCAGCCTTCAACGCAGACCTAACTATGGCTACACCTTC
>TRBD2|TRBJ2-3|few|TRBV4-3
CASSHPSSGGTDTQYF
TGCGCCAGCAGCCATCCTTCGAGCGGGGGGACAGATACGCAGTATTTT
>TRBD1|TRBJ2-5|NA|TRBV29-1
CSVEEVFRGYQETQYF
TGCAGCGTTGAAGAGGTGTTCAGGGGGTACCAAGAGACCCAGTACTTC